This T cell receptor (beta chain) was sequenced for a study of T cell therapy after organ transplantation. Study-wide background: CMV-specific T cells, median 1.92 x 10^8, were given as 2 to 6 intravenous infusions. Study results and limitations: CD8 clonality fold change after therapy inversely tracked pretherapy clonality.

This clone was seen once. Its cognate antigen is unknown. The junction had 5 bases not matched to a gene; V was cut back by 5 bases and J by 2 bases. The CDR3 has 15 amino acids. Per germline, CDR1 SGHTA and CDR2 FQGTGA. Sequenced by immunoSEQ multiplex PCR; TCRdb stores in-frame clones only, minus some. Found here are 45,000 to 60,000 clones, about 94% of them singletons; the top ten hold 3.1%. Sequencing used CD8+ T cells from blood, obtained before autologous CMV-specific T cell therapy. The source is a human patient who had received a solid organ transplant and had CMV disease. J is TRBJ2-7 and V is TRBV7-3; 11 nucleotides match TRBD2. This CDR3 is CASSPGTSGTYEQYF. CDR3 in DNA: TGTGCCAGCAGCCCCGGGACTAGCGGAACCTACGAGCAGTACTTC.